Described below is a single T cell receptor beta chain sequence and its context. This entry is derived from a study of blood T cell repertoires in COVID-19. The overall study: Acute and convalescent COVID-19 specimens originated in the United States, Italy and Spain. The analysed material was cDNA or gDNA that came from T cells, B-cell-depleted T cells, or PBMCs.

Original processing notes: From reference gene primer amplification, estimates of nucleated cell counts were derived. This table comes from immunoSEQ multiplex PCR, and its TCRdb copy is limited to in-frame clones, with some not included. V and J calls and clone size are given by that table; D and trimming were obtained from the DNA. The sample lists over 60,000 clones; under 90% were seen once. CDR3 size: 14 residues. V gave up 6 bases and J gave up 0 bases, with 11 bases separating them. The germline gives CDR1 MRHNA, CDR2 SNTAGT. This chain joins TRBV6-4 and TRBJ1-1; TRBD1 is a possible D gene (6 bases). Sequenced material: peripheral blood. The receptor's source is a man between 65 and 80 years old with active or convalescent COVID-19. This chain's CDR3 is CASSPGTMNTEAFF. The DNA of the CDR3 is TGTGCCAGCAGCCCCGGGACAATGAACACTGAAGCTTTCTTT.